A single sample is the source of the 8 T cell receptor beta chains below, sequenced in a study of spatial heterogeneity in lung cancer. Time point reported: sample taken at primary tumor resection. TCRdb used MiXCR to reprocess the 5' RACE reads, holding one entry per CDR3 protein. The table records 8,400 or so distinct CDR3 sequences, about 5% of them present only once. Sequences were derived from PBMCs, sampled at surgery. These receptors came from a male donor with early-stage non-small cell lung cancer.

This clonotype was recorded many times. The CDR3 loop reads CSARNQETQYF. The CDR3 DNA follows: TGCAGTGCTAGGAATCAAGAGACCCAGTACTTC. The chain couples TRBV20-1 to TRBJ2-5; D gene unclear. V was pared by 3 bases and J by 2 bases, with 4 bases between. Germline V gives CDR1 DFQATT, CDR2 SNEGSKA (reference sequence). The CDR3 has 11 residues.

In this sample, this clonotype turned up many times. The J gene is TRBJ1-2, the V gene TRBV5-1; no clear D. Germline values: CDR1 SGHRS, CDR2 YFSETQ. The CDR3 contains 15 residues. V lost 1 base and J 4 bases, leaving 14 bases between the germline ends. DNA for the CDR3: TGCGCCAGCAGCTTGTCGCGGCGGCTCGGCTATGGCTACACCTTC. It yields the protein CASSLSRRLGYGYTF.

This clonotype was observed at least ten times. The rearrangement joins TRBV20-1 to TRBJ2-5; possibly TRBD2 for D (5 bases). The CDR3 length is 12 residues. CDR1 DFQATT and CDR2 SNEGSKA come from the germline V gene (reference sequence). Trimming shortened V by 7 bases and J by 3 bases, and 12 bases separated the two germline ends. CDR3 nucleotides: TGCAGTGTCCCGGAGAGGGAAGAGACCCAGTACTTC. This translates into CSVPEREETQYF.

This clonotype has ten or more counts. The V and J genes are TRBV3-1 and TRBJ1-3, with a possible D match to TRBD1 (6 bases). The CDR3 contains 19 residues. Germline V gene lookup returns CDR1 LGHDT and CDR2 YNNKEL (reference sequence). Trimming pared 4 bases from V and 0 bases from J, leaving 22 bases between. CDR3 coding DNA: TGTGCCAGCAGCCTACGGTCGGACAGTTGGCCCCACTCTGGAAACACCATATATTTT. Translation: CASSLRSDSWPHSGNTIYF. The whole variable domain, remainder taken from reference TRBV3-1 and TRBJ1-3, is DTAVSQTPKYLVTQMGNDKSIKCEQNLGHDTMYWYKQDSKKFLKIMFSYNNKELIINETVPNRFSPKSPDKAHLNLHINSLELGDSAVYFCASSLRSDSWPHSGNTIYFGEGSWLTVV.

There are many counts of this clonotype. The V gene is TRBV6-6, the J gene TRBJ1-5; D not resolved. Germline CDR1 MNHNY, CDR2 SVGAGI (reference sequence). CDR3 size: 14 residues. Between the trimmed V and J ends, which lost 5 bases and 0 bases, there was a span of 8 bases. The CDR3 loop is CASSQDYSNQPQHF. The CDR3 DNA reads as TGTGCCAGCAGTCAAGATTATAGCAATCAGCCCCAGCATTTT.

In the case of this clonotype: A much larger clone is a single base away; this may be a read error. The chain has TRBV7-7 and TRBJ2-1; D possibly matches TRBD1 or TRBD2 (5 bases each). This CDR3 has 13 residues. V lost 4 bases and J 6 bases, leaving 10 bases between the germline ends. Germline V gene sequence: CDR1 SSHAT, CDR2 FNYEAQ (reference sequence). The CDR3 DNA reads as TGTGCCAGCAGCTCATCGGGGCCCAATGAGCAGTTCTTC. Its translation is CASSSSGPNEQFF.

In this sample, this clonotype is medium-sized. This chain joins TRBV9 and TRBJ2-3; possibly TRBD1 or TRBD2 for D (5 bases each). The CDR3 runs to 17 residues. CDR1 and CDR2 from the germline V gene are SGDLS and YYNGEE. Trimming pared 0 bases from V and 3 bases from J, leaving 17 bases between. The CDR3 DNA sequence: TGTGCCAGCAGCGTAGGTTTGGGGGACCTAATGACAGATACGCAGTATTTT. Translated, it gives CASSVGLGDLMTDTQYF.

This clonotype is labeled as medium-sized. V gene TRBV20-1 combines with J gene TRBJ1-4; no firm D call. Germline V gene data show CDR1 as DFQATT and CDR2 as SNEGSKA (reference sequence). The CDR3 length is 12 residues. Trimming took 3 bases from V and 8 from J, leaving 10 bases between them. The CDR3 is CSASGPTEKLFF. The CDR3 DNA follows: TGCAGTGCTAGTGGGCCGACCGAAAAACTGTTTTTT.